These 17 T cell receptor beta chains originate from one sample sequenced in a study of blood T cell repertoires in COVID-19. Libraries were prepared by immunoSEQ multiplex PCR; TCRdb keeps only in-frame clonotypes and omits some of them. The sample has fewer than 300,000 clones, approximately 93% seen once; the top ten hold 2.2%. The sample taken for sequencing was peripheral blood. These receptors all come from a woman aged 30 to 39 with COVID-19, enrolled during active disease.

The CDR3: CASREGAGTEAFF. In nucleotides, the CDR3 is TGTGCCAGCAGGGAGGGGGCAGGCACTGAAGCTTTCTTT. The rearrangement joins TRBV6-5 to TRBJ1-1; TRBD1 aligns across 7 bases. The germline gives CDR1 MNHEY, CDR2 SVGAGI. J lost 4 bases, V lost 6 bases, and 5 bases had no gene match. The CDR3 has 13 amino acids.

For the CDR3, the DNA is TGTGCCAGCAGTTTACAGATTCACACTCAGGACTACGAGCAGTACTTC. Protein sequence: CASSLQIHTQDYEQYF. The rearrangement uses TRBV27 and TRBJ2-7; D unresolved. The CDR3 contains 16 residues. The V and J ends lost 2 bases and 3 bases respectively, with 17 bases between them. CDR1 and CDR2 from the germline V gene are MNHEY and SMNVEV (reference sequence).

The V gene is TRBV28, the J gene TRBJ1-5, with 7 bases fitting TRBD1. CDR3 size: 17 residues. The V and J ends lost 5 bases and 2 bases, in that order; junction bases with no gene match: 12. CDR1 is MDHEN and CDR2 is SYDVKM in the germline V gene. The CDR3 sequence: CASSTVDRVVGNQPQHF. CDR3 sequence (DNA): TGTGCCAGCAGTACTGTTGACAGGGTTGTGGGCAATCAGCCCCAGCATTTT. Full variable domain (missing parts from reference TRBV28 and TRBJ1-5): DVKVTQSSRYLVKRTGEKVFLECVQDMDHENMFWYRQDPGLGLRLIYFSYDVKMKEKGDIPEGYSVSREKKERFSLILESASTNQTSMYLCASSTVDRVVGNQPQHFGDGTRLSIL.

This chain joins TRBV6-5 and TRBJ2-7; D might be TRBD1 (6 bases). Trimming cost V 6 bases and J 2 bases, with 14 bases left between them. Germline CDR1 reads MNHEY; CDR2 reads SVGAGI. CDR3 length: 14 amino acids. For the CDR3, the DNA is TGTGCCAGCAGCCCAGGGGTGGGGGCCTACGAGCAGTACTTC. As protein: CASSPGVGAYEQYF.

In the case of this clone: This same CDR3 is encoded by further DNA sequences in the sample. The V gene is TRBV29-1, the J gene TRBJ2-2, with 7 bases lining up with TRBD1. V trimming: 4 bases; J trimming: 1 base; junction bases outside the gene matches: 0. This CDR3 spans 13 amino acids. Germline CDR1 and CDR2: SQVTM and ANQGSEA. The CDR3 nucleotides read TGCAGCGTTGGACAGGGGAACACCGGGGAGCTGTTTTTT. This codes for CSVGQGNTGELFF.

The gene calls are TRBV28 and TRBJ1-5, with D tentatively TRBD1 (5 bases). The CDR3 is made up of 16 amino acids. Germline V lookup: CDR1 MDHEN, CDR2 SYDVKM. V lost 3 bases and J lost 6, with 18 bases in between. Here the CDR3 reads CASSLGGAAYRQPQHF. As DNA, the CDR3 is TGTGCCAGCAGTTTGGGAGGGGCTGCATATCGTCAGCCCCAGCATTTT.

This chain links TRBV6-5 with TRBJ2-4; 12 positions agree with TRBD2. Germline V gene lookup returns CDR1 MNHEY and CDR2 SVGAGI. The CDR3 is made up of 14 amino acids. V lost 6 bases and J lost 12; bases outside the gene matches: 9. The CDR3 is CASRILTSGSTQYF. The DNA of the CDR3 is TGTGCCAGCAGGATATTGACTAGCGGGAGTACTCAGTACTTC.

The J gene is TRBJ1-6, the V gene TRBV2; possible D gene TRBD1, 6 bases. The germline V gene encodes CDR1 SNHLY and CDR2 FYNNEI. Trimming shortened V by 8 bases and J by 3 bases, and 17 bases separated the two germline ends. The CDR3 has 16 amino acids. The CDR3 reads CASVKMRGGYNSPLHF. The CDR3 bases are TGTGCCAGCGTCAAAATGAGGGGGGGCTATAATTCACCCCTCCACTTT. The complete variable domain, with remaining parts taken from reference TRBV2 and TRBJ1-6, reads EPEVTQTPSHQVTQMGQEVILRCVPISNHLYFYWYRQILGQKVEFLVSFYNNEISEKSEIFDDQFSVERPDGSNFTLKIRSTKLEDSAMYFCASVKMRGGYNSPLHFGNGTRLTVT.

This clone was picked up one time. J is TRBJ1-2 and V is TRBV9, with 7 bases that match TRBD1. V dropped 3 bases and J dropped 5; count of bases not matched to a gene: 10. CDR1 is SGDLS, CDR2 YYNGEE, per germline. CDR3 length equals 15 residues. The CDR3 coding sequence is TGTGCCAGCAGCGCGAATATAGACAGGGCATATGGCTACACCTTC. It codes for CASSANIDRAYGYTF.

The J gene is TRBJ2-3, the V gene TRBV3-1 (or the pseudogene TRBV3-2); TRBD1 is a possible D gene (6 bases). This CDR3 contains 14 residues. V lost 3 bases, J lost 7 bases, and 14 bases lay in between. CDR1 LGHDT and CDR2 YNNKEL come from the germline V gene (reference sequence). The CDR3 spells CASSQQITGNTQYF. The CDR3, as DNA: TGTGCCAGCAGCCAGCAGATAACAGGGAATACGCAGTATTTT.

The J gene is TRBJ2-1, the V gene TRBV2; D gene ambiguous. V was cut by 4 bases and J by 5 bases, with 12 bases left in between. The germline gives CDR1 SNHLY, CDR2 FYNNEI. CDR3 size: 14 residues. CDR3 sequence (DNA): TGTGCCAGCAGTGGGAGTAACATGGACAATGAGCAGTTCTTC. Protein: CASSGSNMDNEQFF. Full variable domain (outside the CDR3, taken from reference TRBV2 and TRBJ2-1): EPEVTQTPSHQVTQMGQEVILRCVPISNHLYFYWYRQILGQKVEFLVSFYNNEISEKSEIFDDQFSVERPDGSNFTLKIRSTKLEDSAMYFCASSGSNMDNEQFFGPGTRLTVL.

As to this clone: The sample carries other DNA sequences with the same CDR3. The rearrangement links TRBV19 to TRBJ1-2; TRBD1 matches 9 bases. Germline loops: CDR1 LNHDA, CDR2 SQIVND (reference sequence). CDR3 length equals 13 residues. Unmatched junction bases numbered 4, after V lost 6 bases and J lost 5 bases. In nucleotides, the CDR3 is TGTGCCAGTAGCCCGGGACAGGGTTATGGCTACACCTTC. This gives the protein CASSPGQGYGYTF.

The rearrangement joins TRBV16 to TRBJ1-2; perhaps TRBD1 as D (5 bases). Deletions cut 2 bases from V and 3 bases from J, with 7 bases between. Germline V gene data show CDR1 as KGHSY and CDR2 as FQNENV. The CDR3 spans 13 residues. CDR3 sequence (DNA): TGTGCCAGCAGCCAAACGGGGGACTATGGCTACACCTTC. It is translated as CASSQTGDYGYTF.

The rearrangement uses TRBV9 and TRBJ1-1; possibly TRBD1 for D (5 bases). V lost 4 bases and J 4 bases, leaving 14 bases between the germline ends. Germline loops: CDR1 SGDLS, CDR2 YYNGEE. The CDR3 consists of 14 residues. CDR3 DNA: TGTGCCAGCAGCCTTCGACCGGGGGGCACTGAAGCTTTCTTT. Translating it yields CASSLRPGGTEAFF.

The rearrangement uses TRBV7-2 and TRBJ1-6, with D perhaps matching TRBD1 (5 bases). V lost 5 bases to trimming and J lost 7 bases, with 9 bases between them. CDR1 SGHTA and CDR2 FQGNSA come from the germline V gene. The CDR3 spans 13 residues. CDR3 sequence reads: CASSPGGNSPLHF. CDR3 nucleotides: TGTGCCAGCAGCCCCGGGGGGAATTCACCCCTCCACTTT.

The chain combines TRBV5-4 with TRBJ2-1, with 12 bases that match TRBD1. Germline CDR1 is SGHNT and CDR2 is YYREEE (reference sequence). The junction had 7 bases not matched to a gene; V was cut back by 4 bases and J by 14 bases. The CDR3 is made up of 13 amino acids. CDR3 residues: CASSPGQGAIEFF. The CDR3 DNA reads as TGTGCCAGCAGCCCGGGACAGGGGGCAATCGAGTTCTTC.

This chain uses TRBV28 with TRBJ1-5, with TRBD1 matching 9 bases. The CDR3 runs to 15 residues. The V and J ends lost 4 bases and 3 bases, in that order; junction bases with no gene match: 4. Per the germline V gene, CDR1 is MDHEN and CDR2 is SYDVKM. The CDR3 reads CASSYTGGPNQPQHF. The CDR3 nucleotides are TGTGCCAGCAGTTACACAGGGGGCCCCAATCAGCCCCAGCATTTT.